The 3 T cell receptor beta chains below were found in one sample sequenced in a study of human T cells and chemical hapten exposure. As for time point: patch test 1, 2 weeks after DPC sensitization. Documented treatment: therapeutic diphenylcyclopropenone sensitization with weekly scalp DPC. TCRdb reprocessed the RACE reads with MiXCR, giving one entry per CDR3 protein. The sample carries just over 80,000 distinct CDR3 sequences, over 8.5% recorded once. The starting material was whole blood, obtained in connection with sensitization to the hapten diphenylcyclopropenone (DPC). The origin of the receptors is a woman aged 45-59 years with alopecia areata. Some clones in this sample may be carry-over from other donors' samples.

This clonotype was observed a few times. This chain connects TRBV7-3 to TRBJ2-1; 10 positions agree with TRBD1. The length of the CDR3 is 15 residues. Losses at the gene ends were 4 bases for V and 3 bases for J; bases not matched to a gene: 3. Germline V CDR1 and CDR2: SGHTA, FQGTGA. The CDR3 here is CASSSGTGDYNEQFF. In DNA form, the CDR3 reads TGTGCCAGCAGCTCGGGGACAGGGGACTACAATGAGCAGTTCTTC.

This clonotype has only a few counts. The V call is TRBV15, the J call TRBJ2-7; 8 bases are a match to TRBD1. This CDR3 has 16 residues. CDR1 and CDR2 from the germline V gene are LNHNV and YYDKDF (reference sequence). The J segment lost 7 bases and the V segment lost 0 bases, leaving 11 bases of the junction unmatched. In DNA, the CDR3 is TGTGCCACCAGCAGAGATACGATGACAGGGGAGAAAGAGCAGTACTTC. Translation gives CATSRDTMTGEKEQYF.

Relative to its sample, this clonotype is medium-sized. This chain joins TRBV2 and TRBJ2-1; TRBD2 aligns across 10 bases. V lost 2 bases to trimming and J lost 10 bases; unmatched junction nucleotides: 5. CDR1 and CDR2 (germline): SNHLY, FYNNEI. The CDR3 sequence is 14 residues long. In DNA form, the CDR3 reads TGTGCCAGCAGTGAAAGGACTAGCGGAGGGGAGCAGTTCTTC. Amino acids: CASSERTSGGEQFF.